The 7 T cell receptor beta chains presented below share a single source sample, sequenced in a study of control samples from healthy donors and cancer patients. Sequencing used immunoSEQ multiplex PCR; TCRdb keeps in-frame clones, though not all of them. The sample lists about 170,000 clones, 85% to 90% occurring once. The sequenced sample consisted of blood. These receptors all stem from a young man in good health.

V and J are TRBV11-2 and TRBJ2-7, with 9 bases matching TRBD1. The CDR3 runs to 14 residues. J lost 6 bases, V lost 5 bases, and 8 bases had no gene match. Germline V CDR1 and CDR2: SGHAT, FQNNGV. The CDR3 DNA is TGTGCCAGCAGCAACACAGGGGGCGGGTCCGAGCAGTACTTC. The encoded protein is CASSNTGGGSEQYF.

V is TRBV6-5 and J is TRBJ1-2; D perhaps matches TRBD1 (5 bases). The V end lost 2 bases, the J end lost 5 bases, and 9 bases lay between the germline ends. The CDR3 is 13 residues long. CDR1 MNHEY and CDR2 SVGAGI come from the germline V gene. The CDR3 DNA reads TGTGCCAGCAGTTACGTAGGGGCATATGGCTACACCTTC. Its translation: CASSYVGAYGYTF.

The V gene is TRBV5-1, the J gene TRBJ1-1; D is perhaps TRBD1 (5 bases). Germline V gene data show CDR1 as SGHRS and CDR2 as YFSETQ. This CDR3 has 15 residues. Deletions cut 3 bases from V and 1 base from J, with 13 bases between. CDR3 amino acids: CASSSAQGWNTEAFF. CDR3 in DNA: TGCGCCAGCAGCTCCGCTCAGGGCTGGAACACTGAAGCTTTCTTT. Combining the CDR3 with reference TRBV5-1 and TRBJ1-1 gives the whole variable domain KAGVTQTPRYLIKTRGQQVTLSCSPISGHRSVSWYQQTPGQGLQFLFEYFSETQRNKGNFPGRFSGRQFSNSRSEMNVSTLELGDSALYLCASSSAQGWNTEAFFGQGTRLTVV.

The V call is TRBV27, the J call TRBJ2-7; 7 bases are shared with TRBD1. The J segment lost 5 bases and the V segment lost 3 bases, leaving 4 bases of the junction unmatched. Germline V gives CDR1 MNHEY, CDR2 SMNVEV (reference sequence). The CDR3 is made up of 13 amino acids. Here the CDR3 DNA reads TGTGCCAGCAGTTTTGACAGGGACCACGAGCAGTACTTC. Translated: CASSFDRDHEQYF.

The chain uses TRBV4-1 and TRBJ1-2, with a possible D match to TRBD1 (5 bases). Trimming cost V 1 base and J 8 bases, with 26 bases left between them. The CDR3 loop spans 18 amino acids. In germline, CDR1 is MGHRA, CDR2 YSYEKL. The CDR3 DNA follows: TGCGCCAGCAGCCAAGGAGAGGGGAGGAGGGCCAAGGGAGGCGGCTACACCTTC. It codes for CASSQGEGRRAKGGGYTF.

J is TRBJ1-5 and V is TRBV5-8; D unresolved. The CDR3 totals 13 residues. The germline V and J ends were trimmed by 6 bases and 4 bases, with 11 bases remaining between them. Germline-derived CDR1 and CDR2 are SGHTS and YDEGEE. CDR3: CASIRGFNQPQHF. Written as DNA, the CDR3 is TGTGCCAGCATCCGGGGTTTTAATCAGCCCCAGCATTTT.

V usage is TRBV7-2 and J usage is TRBJ2-7; no clear D gene. Germline V gene sequence: CDR1 SGHTA, CDR2 FQGNSA. The ends were cut back, 2 bases at V and 4 bases at J, with 6 bases in the middle. The CDR3 sequence is 12 residues long. CDR3 amino acids: CASSLSGYEQYF. The DNA for the CDR3 is TGTGCCAGCAGCTTATCAGGTTACGAGCAGTACTTC.